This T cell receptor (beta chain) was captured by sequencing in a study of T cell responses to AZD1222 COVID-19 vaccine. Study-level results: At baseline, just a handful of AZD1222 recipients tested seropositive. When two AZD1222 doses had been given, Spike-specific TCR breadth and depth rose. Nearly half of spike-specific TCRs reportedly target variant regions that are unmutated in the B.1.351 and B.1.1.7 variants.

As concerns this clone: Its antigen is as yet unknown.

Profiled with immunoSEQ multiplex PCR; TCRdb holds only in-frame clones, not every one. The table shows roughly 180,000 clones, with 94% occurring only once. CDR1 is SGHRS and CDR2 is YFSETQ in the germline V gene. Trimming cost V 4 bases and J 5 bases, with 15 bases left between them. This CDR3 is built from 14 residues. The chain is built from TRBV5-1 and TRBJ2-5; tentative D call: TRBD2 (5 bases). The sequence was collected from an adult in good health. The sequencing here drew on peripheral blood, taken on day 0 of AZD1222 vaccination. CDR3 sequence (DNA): TGCGCCAGCAGCGCCCGGGCTTGGGAGGAGACCCAGTACTTC. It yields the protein CASSARAWEETQYF.